The rows below give T cell receptor beta chains drawn from one sample of a study of T cell repertoires in cytomegalovirus infection. Their recognized antigens are unknown. TCRdb re-called the reads through MiXCR, storing one row per CDR3 protein. The sample includes about 57,000 distinct CDR3 sequences, about 19% of them seen just once. The specimen comprised CD8+ T cells from cultured PBMCs, sampled from culture after CMV antigen stimulation. Source of these receptors: a human donor in good health (CMV status not recorded). Some clones in this sample may be carry-over from other donors' samples. The CDR3 runs from the conserved cysteine through the conserved F or W. A D gene is named only where the DNA matches it firmly. The size entry is marked missing in some rows and otherwise reads once, few, many or a size class.

D	size	V	J	DNA	CDR3
NA	NA	TRBV7-9	TRBJ1-4	TGTGCCAGCAGCCCTCCGAGATCGGCCTTTAATGAAAAACTGTTTTTT	CASSPPRSAFNEKLFF
NA	NA	TRBV10-3	TRBJ2-1	TGTGCCATCAGTGACCTAATGAAGAGAAGTGAGCGGAGCTCCTACAATGAGCAGTTCTTC	CAISDLMKRSERSSYNEQFF
NA	few	TRBV7-2	TRBJ1-1	TGTGCCAGCATACGGGGAGGTCGAACTGAAGCTTTCTTT	CASIRGGRTEAFF
NA	few	TRBV4-1	TRBJ2-7	TGCGCCAGCAGCCAAGCAGAGGCGAACTACGAGCAGTACTTC	CASSQAEANYEQYF
TRBD1	NA	TRBV12-3/TRBV12-4	TRBJ1-3	TGTGCCAGCAGTACGACAGGGTCCGGAAACACCATATATTTT	CASSTTGSGNTIYF
TRBD1	NA	TRBV7-2	TRBJ1-1	TGTGCCAGCAGCTCCCGACAGGGGGCGCACACTGAAGCTTTCTTT	CASSSRQGAHTEAFF
NA	NA	TRBV19	TRBJ1-1	TGTGCCAGTAGTATGGGAGGGATGAACACTGAAGCTTTCTTT	CASSMGGMNTEAFF
NA	NA	TRBV2	TRBJ2-1	TGTGCCAGCAGTGGATTCGGGGGGCCTCTCTACAATGAGCAGTTCTTC	CASSGFGGPLYNEQFF
NA	few	TRBV4-1	TRBJ1-1	TGCGCCAGCAGCCAGCGGGATACGATGAACACTGAAGCTTTCTTT	CASSQRDTMNTEAFF
NA	few	TRBV4-3	TRBJ1-6	TGCGCCAGCAGCCAGGGACACCTTATCCGTCTCCGCTCCTATAATTCACCCCTCCACTTT	CASSQGHLIRLRSYNSPLHF
NA	few	TRBV6-1	TRBJ2-3	TGTGCCAGCAGCCTCCTCGCGGGGGATACGCAGTATTTT	CASSLLAGDTQYF
NA	NA	TRBV11-2	TRBJ2-7	TGTGCCAGCAGCTTTACAGAAACCTACGAGCAGTACTTC	CASSFTETYEQYF
NA	NA	TRBV7-9	TRBJ1-2	TGTGCCAGCACCCTCCCCCCCCCGGGACCTGATTATGGCTACACCTTC	CASTLPPPGPDYGYTF
TRBD2	NA	TRBV27	TRBJ2-1	TGTGCCAGCAGTTTAAGGGGACTAGCGGGTCGTGAGCAGTTCTTC	CASSLRGLAGREQFF
NA	NA	TRBV12-3/TRBV12-4	TRBJ1-2	TGTGCCAGCACTGAGGGGTCCTGGGGCTACACCTTC	CASTEGSWGYTF
NA	few	TRBV28	TRBJ2-1	TGTGCCAGCAGTTTTGTTCGTAATAACAGGGCCCATGAGCAGTTCTTC	CASSFVRNNRAHEQFF
TRBD1	few	TRBV7-2	TRBJ2-6	TGTGCCAGCAGCTTAGGACAGGGCTTGACTGGGGCCAACGTCCTGACTTTC	CASSLGQGLTGANVLTF
NA	NA	TRBV25-1	TRBJ2-2	TGTGCCAGCAGTGAATTTGGGGGCACCGGGGAGCTGTTTTTT	CASSEFGGTGELFF
NA	NA	TRBV10-3	TRBJ1-6	TGTGCCGCCAGGGACGGGAGCTCCTATAATTCACCCCTCCACTTT	CAARDGSSYNSPLHF
NA	NA	TRBV10-3	TRBJ2-2	TGTGCCATCAGTGAGGGTGAAAGGGGGGCGACCGGGGAGCTGTTTTTT	CAISEGERGATGELFF
NA	few	TRBV7-8	TRBJ2-2	TGTGCCAGCAGCAATCGACAGCTCCCGAACACCGGGGAGCTGTTTTTT	CASSNRQLPNTGELFF
TRBD2	NA	TRBV10-3	TRBJ2-1	TGTGCCATCAGTGAGTCCATAGCGGGGGGTCCCTACAATGAGCAGTTCTTC	CAISESIAGGPYNEQFF
NA	few	TRBV28	TRBJ1-6	TGTGCCATCGACACGGGAAATTCACCCCTCCACTTT	CAIDTGNSPLHF
TRBD2	NA	TRBV7-2	TRBJ2-3	TGTGCCAGCAGCTTAGGCGGGAGAGGAGCAGATACGCAGTATTTT	CASSLGGRGADTQYF
NA	NA	TRBV28	TRBJ2-1	TGTGCCAGCAGTTCCTTGAAAAGCTCCTACAATGAGCAGTTCTTC	CASSSLKSSYNEQFF
TRBD2	NA	TRBV7-2	TRBJ2-1	TGTGCCAGCAGCTTAAGGCGGGGGGGGAACAATGAGCAGTTCTTC	CASSLRRGGNNEQFF
TRBD1	few	TRBV12-3/TRBV12-4	TRBJ2-1	TGTGCCAGCAGTTTTACGGCAGGGGGAATCTATGAGCAGTTCTTC	CASSFTAGGIYEQFF
NA	NA	TRBV7-3	TRBJ2-7	TGTGCCAGCAGGGGAAAATACGAGCAGTACTTC	CASRGKYEQYF
NA	few	TRBV7-2	TRBJ2-1	TGTGCCAGCAGTCGCCTACGAGGGGGCAATGAGCAGTTCTTC	CASSRLRGGNEQFF
NA	few	TRBV5-4	TRBJ2-2	TGTGCCAGCCCGGGGGAAGGCGGGGAGCTGTTTTTT	CASPGEGGELFF
NA	many	TRBV7-2	TRBJ1-5	TGTGCCAGCAGCTTAGACGGCGGACAGCCCCAGCATTTT	CASSLDGGQPQHF
NA	NA	TRBV15	TRBJ1-5	TGTGCCACCACCAGAGATCTAGGCAATCAGCCCCAGCATTTT	CATTRDLGNQPQHF